One T cell receptor (beta chain) is described in this entry. These data originate in a study of CD8 T cells in Susac syndrome. Reverse transcription of roughly 0.45 to 1 ug RNA used random hexamers. TCRdb reanalysed the immunoSEQ multiplex PCR reads using MiXCR and keeps one entry per CDR3 protein. The table lists some 170,000 distinct CDR3 sequences, roughly 94% of them singletons. Sequencing was done on a sample of CD4+ T cells from PBMCs. This TCR came from a human donor with Susac syndrome.

The CDR3, as DNA: TGCAGTGCTGCCTTGGGAGATCGAGAGACCCAGTACTTC. It translates to CSAALGDRETQYF. This chain joins TRBV20-1 and TRBJ2-5, with a tentative D call TRBD2 (5 bases). Germline CDR1 reads DFQATT; CDR2 reads SNEGSKA (reference sequence). The CDR3 extends over 13 amino acids. V was cut by 5 bases and J by 4 bases, with 14 bases left in between.